This T cell receptor (beta chain) was profiled in a study of CD8 T cells in Susac syndrome. This clonotype has just one count. cDNA came from 0.5 to 1 ug RNA primed by random hexamers. TCRdb processed the immunoSEQ multiplex PCR reads anew with MiXCR; each CDR3 protein has one entry. The sample yields about 140,000 distinct CDR3 sequences, roughly 95% seen once. Sequencing was performed on CD4+ T cells from PBMCs. The clonotype originates from a human donor with multiple sclerosis.

The DNA of the CDR3 is TGTGCCAGCAGTAAATCGACAGGAATAGGCTATAATTCACCCCTCCACTTT. It yields the protein CASSKSTGIGYNSPLHF. The V call is TRBV25-1, the J call TRBJ1-6, with D perhaps TRBD1 (6 bases). Germline CDR1 and CDR2: MGHDK and SYGVNS. This CDR3 contains 17 residues. V gave up 5 bases and J gave up 3 bases, with 17 bases separating them.